The 25 T cell receptor beta chains reported below all come from one sample, sequenced in a study of regulatory T cells in long-lasting Graves disease. Time point specified: newly diagnosed GD, antithyroid drugs for less than 3 months. With RNA extracted from PBMCs as input, the TCR library was made. The TCR beta library used iRepertoire HTBI primers with Arm-PCR amplification of CDR3. TCRdb passed the multiplex PCR reads through MiXCR, listing each CDR3 protein once. Seen here are 300,000 to 400,000 distinct CDR3 sequences, roughly 17% observed once, and the top ten hold about 32%. Another study also made use of these data, one on T cells in Graves' hyperthyroidism and ophthalmopathy.

Sequences were derived from peripheral blood mononuclear cells (PBMCs), sampled at new diagnosis, from a patient treated with antithyroid drugs. The receptors here all came from a middle-aged man with Graves disease.

This clonotype has a count of ten or more. The chain is built from TRBV6-2 or TRBV6-3 and TRBJ2-7, with D tentatively TRBD1 (7 bases). Trimming stripped 0 bases from V and 4 bases from J, with 13 bases between. The germline V gene encodes CDR1 MNHEY and CDR2 SVGEGT. CDR3 length equals 15 residues. The CDR3 spells CASSYSPQGGYEQYF. The DNA of the CDR3 is TGTGCCAGCAGTTACTCTCCGCAGGGGGGATACGAGCAGTACTTC.

This clonotype was observed a handful of times. J is TRBJ2-3 and V is TRBV5-1; D gene ambiguous. V lost 0 bases and J lost 2, with 13 bases in between. The CDR3 runs to 16 residues. The germline V gene encodes CDR1 SGHRS and CDR2 YFSETQ. The CDR3 DNA follows: TGCGCCAGCAGCTTGGGAGGCGGTAGCTTCACAGATACGCAGTATTTT. As protein: CASSLGGGSFTDTQYF.

This clonotype was seen repeatedly, ten times or more. V gene TRBV11-3 combines with J gene TRBJ1-1; D not certain. Per germline, CDR1 SGHNT and CDR2 YENEEA. CDR3 length: 13 residues. Trimming pared 1 base from V and 3 bases from J, leaving 6 bases between. CDR3: CASSLVPDTEAFF. The CDR3 DNA follows: TGTGCCAGCAGCTTAGTTCCCGACACTGAAGCTTTCTTT.

This clonotype was counted a few times. J is TRBJ2-3 and V is TRBV29-1, with TRBD2 identical over 10 bases. The ends lost 5 bases at V and 6 bases at J; junction bases unmatched: 8. The CDR3 runs to 14 residues. Germline CDR1 reads SQVTM; CDR2 reads ANQGSEA. DNA of the CDR3: TGCAGCGTTCAACTAGCGGGGTGGATGGATACGCAGTATTTT. Protein product: CSVQLAGWMDTQYF.

This clonotype was observed a handful of times. The chain joins TRBV19 to TRBJ2-1; TRBD2 is a possible D gene (5 bases). Germline V gene lookup returns CDR1 LNHDA and CDR2 SQIVND (reference sequence). This CDR3 has 15 residues. V lost 6 bases to trimming and J lost 1 base, with 13 bases between them. For the CDR3, the DNA is TGTGCCAGTAGCCCCTCACTAGGATCCTACAATGAGCAGTTCTTC. It translates to CASSPSLGSYNEQFF.

The genes are TRBV4-2 and TRBJ2-2, with a weak D call TRBD2 (6 bases). Trimming removed 4 bases at V and 5 bases at J, with 14 bases between. Germline assignment: CDR1 LGHNA and CDR2 YNFKEQ. This CDR3 comprises 15 residues. The CDR3 is CASSPRDLFTGELFF. In nucleotides, the CDR3 is TGTGCCAGCAGCCCCCGGGACTTATTTACCGGGGAGCTGTTTTTT.

There are many counts of this clonotype. The chain recombines TRBV9 with TRBJ1-2, with D uncertain. Germline V gives CDR1 SGDLS, CDR2 YYNGEE. The ends were cut back, 3 bases at V and 5 bases at J, with 11 bases in the middle. The CDR3 length is 13 residues. The CDR3 nucleotides read TGTGCCAGCAGCGCCCGTGGCGGGTATGGCTACACCTTC. Translating gives CASSARGGYGYTF.

This clonotype was seen many times. The chain recombines TRBV27 with TRBJ1-2; TRBD1 agrees at 7 bases. Germline lookup yields CDR1 MNHEY and CDR2 SMNVEV (reference sequence). The CDR3 is 13 amino acids. Trimming at V came to 5 bases and at J to 7 bases, leaving 7 bases not matched to a gene. CDR3 DNA sequence: TGTGCCAGCAGTCCTCGGGACAGCTTTGGCTACACCTTC. Its translation is CASSPRDSFGYTF.

This clonotype was seen only a few times. The chain couples TRBV7-2 to TRBJ2-1, with D possibly being TRBD1 (5 bases). The CDR3 covers 15 residues. V lost 1 base to trimming and J lost 2 bases, with 9 bases between them. Germline assignment: CDR1 SGHTA and CDR2 FQGNSA. The DNA for the CDR3 is TGTGCCAGCAGCTTAGTAGGGGAAGCCTACAATGAGCAGTTCTTC. Translation gives CASSLVGEAYNEQFF.

Ten or more counts support this clonotype. The V and J genes are TRBV4-1 and TRBJ2-7, with TRBD1 matching 11 bases. This CDR3 has 15 residues. V was pared by 5 bases and J by 3 bases, with 6 bases of the junction left unmatched. Germline assignment: CDR1 MGHRA and CDR2 YSYEKL. CDR3 sequence: CASSTPGQGVYEQYF. The DNA for the CDR3 is TGCGCCAGCAGCACACCGGGACAGGGGGTCTACGAGCAGTACTTC.

At least ten counts were recorded for this clonotype. The rearrangement uses TRBV4-1 and TRBJ2-7; TRBD2 aligns across 7 bases. The CDR3 is 15 amino acids. Germline loops: CDR1 MGHRA, CDR2 YSYEKL. Trimming took 3 bases from V and 6 from J; bases not matched to a gene: 11. The CDR3 nucleotides read TGCGCCAGCAGCCAGCATCCCGGGACTACGGGCGAGCAGTACTTC. This encodes CASSQHPGTTGEQYF.

This clonotype appeared many times. The chain combines TRBV9 with TRBJ2-3, with 8 bases identical to TRBD2. Germline V lookup: CDR1 SGDLS, CDR2 YYNGEE. With V trimmed by 0 bases and J by 6 bases, 6 bases remained unmatched. CDR3 length: 15 residues. CDR3 sequence (DNA): TGTGCCAGCAGCGTAGGGAACGGGGGGGCGGATACGCAGTATTTT. Amino acids: CASSVGNGGADTQYF.

The table lists this clonotype with a few counts. The V call is TRBV6-1, the J call TRBJ1-1, with TRBD1 matching 9 bases. CDR3 length: 14 amino acids. Germline V gene sequence: CDR1 MNHNS, CDR2 SASEGT. Trimming cost V 6 bases and J 5 bases; bases outside gene matches: 7. DNA of the CDR3: TGTGCCAGCAGAAAACAGGGGGCTGGAACTGAAGCTTTCTTT. Its translation: CASRKQGAGTEAFF.

V gene TRBV19 combines with J gene TRBJ2-5; possibly TRBD1 for D (5 bases). CDR3 length: 15 residues. CDR1 LNHDA and CDR2 SQIVND come from the germline V gene (reference sequence). V lost 5 bases to trimming and J lost 5 bases, with 18 bases between them. The CDR3 reads CASSPLPGKSETQYF. In nucleotides, the CDR3 is TGTGCCAGTAGTCCCCTCCCAGGGAAATCGGAGACCCAGTACTTC.

This clonotype was picked up many times. CDR3 in DNA: TGTGCCAGCAGTTACTGGGACAGGGCAAATTCACCCCTCCACTTT. Amino acids: CASSYWDRANSPLHF. The J gene is TRBJ1-6, the V gene TRBV12-3 or TRBV12-4; TRBD1 aligns across 9 bases. The CDR3 spans 15 residues. J gave up 7 bases and V 4 bases, and 5 bases lay outside the gene matches.

This clonotype has ten or more counts. The chain is built from TRBV12-3 or TRBV12-4 and TRBJ2-7; D unresolved. V was cut by 1 base and J by 3 bases, with 4 bases left in between. The CDR3 loop spans 12 amino acids. DNA for the CDR3: TGTGCCAGCAGTTTAGGGCTCTACGAGCAGTACTTC. It codes for CASSLGLYEQYF.

This clonotype was seen many times. V and J are TRBV9 and TRBJ2-2; possibly TRBD2 for D (6 bases). Germline CDR1 reads SGDLS; CDR2 reads YYNGEE. Trimming shortened V by 3 bases and J by 6 bases, and 12 bases separated the two germline ends. CDR3 length equals 14 residues. CDR3 sequence (DNA): TGTGCCAGCAGCGCTCGACTAGTTGCCGGGGAGCTGTTTTTT. Protein product: CASSARLVAGELFF.

This clonotype was picked up a small number of times. V usage is TRBV4-1 and J usage is TRBJ2-5; D may be TRBD1 (6 bases). Trimming removed 1 base at V and 1 base at J, with 13 bases between. Per germline, CDR1 MGHRA and CDR2 YSYEKL. This CDR3 spans 16 amino acids. The CDR3, as DNA: TGCGCCAGCAGCCAAGGAGGAGCCAGGGGCCAAGAGACCCAGTACTTC. This encodes CASSQGGARGQETQYF.

Many counts were recorded for this clonotype. This chain joins TRBV6-1 and TRBJ1-1; no clear D. Germline assignment: CDR1 MNHNS and CDR2 SASEGT. Trimming left V 8 bases short and J 2 bases short, with 18 bases between. The CDR3 runs to 15 residues. CDR3 in DNA: TGTGCCAGCGGGAGGAGGGTGACCGGCAACACTGAAGCTTTCTTT. Amino acids: CASGRRVTGNTEAFF.

V and J are TRBV7-2 and TRBJ2-2; D uncertain. Trimming cost V 6 bases and J 1 base, with 9 bases left between them. Per the germline V gene, CDR1 is SGHTA and CDR2 is FQGNSA. CDR3 length equals 14 residues. In DNA, the CDR3 is TGTGCCAGCAGAGGGCCGATGAACACCGGGGAGCTGTTTTTT. Its protein product is CASRGPMNTGELFF.

V is TRBV27 and J is TRBJ1-2; D might be TRBD1 (6 bases). The CDR3 totals 13 residues. V lost 5 bases and J lost 8, with 15 bases in between. CDR1 and CDR2 from the germline V gene are MNHEY and SMNVEV (reference sequence). The CDR3 region is CASSRGALGGYTF. Written as DNA, the CDR3 is TGTGCCAGCAGTCGGGGGGCATTGGGGGGCTACACCTTC.

The table lists this clonotype with many counts. This chain connects TRBV7-3 to TRBJ2-7; no reliable D call. The germline CDR1 and CDR2 sequences are SGHTA and FQGTGA. The ends were cut back, 2 bases at V and 3 bases at J, with 11 bases in the middle. The CDR3 runs to 14 residues. CDR3 residues: CASSLWPPNYEQYF. CDR3 sequence (DNA): TGTGCCAGCAGCTTATGGCCCCCGAACTACGAGCAGTACTTC.

This clonotype was picked up many times. The chain links TRBV5-1 to TRBJ2-3; maybe TRBD2 (6 bases). The ends were cut back, 0 bases at V and 6 bases at J, with 11 bases in the middle. The CDR3 extends over 14 amino acids. Germline V gene lookup returns CDR1 SGHRS and CDR2 YFSETQ. As DNA, the CDR3 is TGCGCCAGCAGCTTGGTGTATCGGGGGGATACGCAGTATTTT. Translation: CASSLVYRGDTQYF.

The rearrangement joins TRBV6-2 or TRBV6-3 to TRBJ2-3, with 7 bases that match TRBD2. The V segment lost 4 bases and the J segment 1 base; nucleotides outside the gene matches: 5. The CDR3 has 15 residues. Germline CDR1 reads MNHEY; CDR2 reads SVGEGT. The CDR3 sequence is CASSSAGERTDTQYF. The CDR3 bases are TGTGCCAGCAGTTCTGCGGGGGAGCGCACAGATACGCAGTATTTT.

This clonotype was found a few times. V usage is TRBV5-1 and J usage is TRBJ1-6; D might be TRBD1 (6 bases). Germline V lookup: CDR1 SGHRS, CDR2 YFSETQ. Trimming shortened V by 6 bases and J by 0 bases, and 10 bases separated the two germline ends. The CDR3 has 15 amino acids. CDR3 in DNA: TGCGCCAGCAAACAAGGGGGCTCCTATAATTCACCCCTCCACTTT. Protein sequence: CASKQGGSYNSPLHF.